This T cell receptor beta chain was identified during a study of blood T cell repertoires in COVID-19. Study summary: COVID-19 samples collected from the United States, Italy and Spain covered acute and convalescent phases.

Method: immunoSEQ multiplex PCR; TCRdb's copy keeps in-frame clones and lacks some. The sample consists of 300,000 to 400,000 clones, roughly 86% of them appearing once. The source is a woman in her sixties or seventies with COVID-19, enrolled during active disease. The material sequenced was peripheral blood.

Here the CDR3 DNA reads TGTGCCAGCAGCCCAAGGACACTTTCGGAGCAGTACTTC. It codes for CASSPRTLSEQYF. V gene TRBV7-8 combines with J gene TRBJ2-7; perhaps TRBD1 as D (5 bases). CDR1 and CDR2 from the germline V gene are SGHVS and FQNEAQ. V was pared by 5 bases and J by 7 bases, with 15 bases between. The length of the CDR3 is 13 residues.